This T cell receptor (beta chain) appears in the sequencing data of a study of cytomegalovirus exposure and HLA in healthy donors. Overall study context: Early release data held 75 million to 100 million unique TCRs from HLA-typed donors. Regarding the study as a whole: Through in vitro validation, three CMV-associated chains were shown to be specific for CMV antigens. According to the study, 150 to 200 TCR beta chains were cytomegalovirus-associated.

The PCR contained 60 Vbeta and 13 Jbeta primers. Clones were sequenced by immunoSEQ multiplex PCR, and TCRdb holds only the in-frame ones, with some missing. The sample includes roughly 120,000 clones, about 80% of them seen just once. The CDR3 is 15 amino acids. Losses at the gene ends were 7 bases for V and 6 bases for J; bases not matched to a gene: 10. In germline, CDR1 is LNHDA, CDR2 SQIVND (reference sequence). On this clone: Its antigen is as yet unknown.

Sequences were obtained from PBMCs. The clonotype was recovered from a man aged 50 to 59 in good health and CMV-seropositive. This chain joins TRBV19 and TRBJ1-5; 9 nucleotides line up with TRBD1. CDR3 DNA: TGTGCCAGTACAAACTCCGGGACAGGGCCTCAGCCCCAGCATTTT. This codes for CASTNSGTGPQPQHF.